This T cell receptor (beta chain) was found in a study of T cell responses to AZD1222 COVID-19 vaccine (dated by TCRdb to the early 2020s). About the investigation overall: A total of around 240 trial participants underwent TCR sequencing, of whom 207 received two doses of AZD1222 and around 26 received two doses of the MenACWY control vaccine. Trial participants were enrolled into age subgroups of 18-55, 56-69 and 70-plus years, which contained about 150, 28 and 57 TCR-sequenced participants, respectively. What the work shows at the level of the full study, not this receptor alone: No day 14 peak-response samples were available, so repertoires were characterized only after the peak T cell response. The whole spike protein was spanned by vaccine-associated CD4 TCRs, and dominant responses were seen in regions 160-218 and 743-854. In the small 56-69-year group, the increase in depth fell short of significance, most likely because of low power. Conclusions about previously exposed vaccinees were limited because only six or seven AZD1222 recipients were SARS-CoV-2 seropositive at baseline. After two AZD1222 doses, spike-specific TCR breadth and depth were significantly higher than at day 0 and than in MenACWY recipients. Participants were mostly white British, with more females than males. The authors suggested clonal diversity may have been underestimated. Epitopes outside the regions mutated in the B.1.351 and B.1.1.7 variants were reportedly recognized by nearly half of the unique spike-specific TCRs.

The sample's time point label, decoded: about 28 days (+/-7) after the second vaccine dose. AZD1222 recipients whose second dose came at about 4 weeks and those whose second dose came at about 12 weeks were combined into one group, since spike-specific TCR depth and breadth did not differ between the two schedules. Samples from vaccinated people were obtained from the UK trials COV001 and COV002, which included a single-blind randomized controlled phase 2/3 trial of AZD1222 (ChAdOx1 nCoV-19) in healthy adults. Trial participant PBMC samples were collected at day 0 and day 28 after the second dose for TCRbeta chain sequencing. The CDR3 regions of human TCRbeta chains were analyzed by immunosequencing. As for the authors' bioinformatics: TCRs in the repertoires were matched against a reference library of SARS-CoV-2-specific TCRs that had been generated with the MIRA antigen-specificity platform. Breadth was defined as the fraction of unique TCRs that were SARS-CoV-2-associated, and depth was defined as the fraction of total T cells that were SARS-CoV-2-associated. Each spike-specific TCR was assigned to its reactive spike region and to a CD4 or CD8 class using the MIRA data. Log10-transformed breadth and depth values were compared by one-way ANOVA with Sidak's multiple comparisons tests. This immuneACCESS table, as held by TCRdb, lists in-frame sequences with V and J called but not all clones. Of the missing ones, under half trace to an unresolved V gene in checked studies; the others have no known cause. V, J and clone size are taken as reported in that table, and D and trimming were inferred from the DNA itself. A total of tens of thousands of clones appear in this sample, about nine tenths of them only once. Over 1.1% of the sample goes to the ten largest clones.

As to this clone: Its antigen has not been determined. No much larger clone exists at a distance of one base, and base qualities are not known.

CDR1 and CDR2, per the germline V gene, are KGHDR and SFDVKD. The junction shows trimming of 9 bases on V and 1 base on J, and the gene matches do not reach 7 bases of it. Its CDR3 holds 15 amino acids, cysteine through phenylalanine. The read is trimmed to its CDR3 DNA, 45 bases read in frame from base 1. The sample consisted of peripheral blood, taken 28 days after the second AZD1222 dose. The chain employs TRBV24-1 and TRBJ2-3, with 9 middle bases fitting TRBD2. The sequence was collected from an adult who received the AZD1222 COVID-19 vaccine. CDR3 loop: CATASIAGGTDTQYF. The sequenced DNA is TGTGCCACCGCTTCTATAGCGGGGGGCACAGATACGCAGTATTTT.